The T cell receptor (beta chain) described here comes from a study of blood T cell repertoires in COVID-19. In the study overall: Collection of acute and convalescent COVID-19 samples took place in the United States, Italy and Spain. Nucleic acid was either cDNA or gDNA, and it came from T cells, B-cell-depleted T cells, or PBMCs.

Original analysis: Nucleated cell counts were estimated from reference gene primer amplification. The repertoire was sequenced with immunoSEQ multiplex PCR; TCRdb's copy has only in-frame clones and lacks some. Clone size and V and J calls were adopted from that table, with D and trimming inferred from the DNA. The sample consists of some 130,000 clones, around 81% of them appearing once. This TCR was sampled from a woman in her sixties with active or convalescent COVID-19. The sequenced material came from peripheral blood.

The CDR3: CASSYLDTLAKNIQYF. CDR3 coding DNA: TGTGCCAGCAGTTACTTGGACACTCTAGCCAAAAACATTCAGTACTTC. The V and J genes are TRBV6-6 and TRBJ2-4; possibly TRBD1 for D (5 bases). CDR3 size: 16 residues. Germline loops: CDR1 MNHNY, CDR2 SVGAGI (reference sequence). Trimming removed 1 base at V and 0 bases at J, with 10 bases between.